The next 31 T cell receptor beta chains were all read from a single sample in a study of CD8 T cells in ankylosing spondylitis. TCRdb processed the 5' RACE reads anew with MiXCR; each CDR3 protein has one entry. The sample has 200,000 to 250,000 distinct CDR3 sequences; about 10% are singletons. Sequencing was performed on blood, either unsorted or a sorted T cell fraction (not recorded which). These receptors were obtained from a male donor with ankylosing spondylitis or in good health (not recorded which).

This clonotype was observed at least ten times. The J gene is TRBJ2-5, the V gene TRBV7-2, with 7 bases fitting TRBD2. The V segment lost 2 bases and the J segment 1 base; nucleotides outside the gene matches: 7. This CDR3 is 16 amino acids long. From germline, CDR1 is SGHTA and CDR2 FQGNSA. CDR3 sequence reads: CASSLNGGFTQETQYF. CDR3 sequence (DNA): TGTGCCAGCAGCTTAAACGGGGGGTTCACCCAAGAGACCCAGTACTTC. Drawing the rest from reference TRBV7-2 and TRBJ2-5, the complete variable domain is GAGVSQSPSNKVTEKGKDVELRCDPISGHTALYWYRQSLGQGLEFLIYFQGNSAPDKSGLPSDRFSAERTGGSVSTLTIQRTQQEDSAVYLCASSLNGGFTQETQYFGPGTRLLVL.

The rearrangement uses TRBV12-3 or TRBV12-4 and TRBJ1-2; no reliable D call. The CDR3 spans 13 residues. V was clipped by 6 bases and J by 2 bases, with 10 bases between them. This chain's CDR3 is CASSSTVNYGYTF. CDR3 nucleotide sequence: TGTGCCAGCAGCTCGACGGTGAACTATGGCTACACCTTC.

The table lists this clonotype with a few counts. CDR3 sequence (DNA): TGCGCCAGCAGCTGGACACAGGGTCTGGGGAACACTGAAGCTTTCTTT. It translates to CASSWTQGLGNTEAFF. The V call is TRBV5-1, the J call TRBJ1-1, with a tentative D call TRBD1 (6 bases). This CDR3 contains 16 residues. Germline loops: CDR1 SGHRS, CDR2 YFSETQ. V lost 3 bases and J lost 1, with 16 bases in between.

J is TRBJ2-5 and V is TRBV11-2; TRBD2 might be the D (5 bases). CDR3 length equals 15 residues. Trimming shortened V by 5 bases and J by 4 bases, and 17 bases separated the two germline ends. The germline V gene has CDR1 SGHAT and CDR2 FQNNGV. In nucleotides, the CDR3 is TGTGCCAGCAGCCCCTCGGCCGGGGTCCGAGAGACCCAGTACTTC. Translated, it gives CASSPSAGVRETQYF. The full variable domain, completed using reference TRBV11-2 and TRBJ2-5, is EAGVAQSPRYKIIEKRQSVAFWCNPISGHATLYWYQQILGQGPKLLIQFQNNGVVDDSQLPKDRFSAERLKGVDSTLKIQPAKLEDSAVYLCASSPSAGVRETQYFGPGTRLLVL.

This clonotype has at least ten counts. The chain links TRBV20-1 to TRBJ1-2; D unclear. The germline V and J ends were trimmed by 3 bases and 1 base, with 12 bases remaining between them. Germline-derived CDR1 and CDR2 are DFQATT and SNEGSKA (reference sequence). There are 14 residues in the CDR3. The CDR3 loop is CSARALGSNYGYTF. The CDR3, as DNA: TGCAGTGCTAGGGCCTTAGGGAGTAACTATGGCTACACCTTC.

The rearrangement uses TRBV5-6 and TRBJ1-1; D uncertain. CDR1 SGHDT and CDR2 YYEEEE come from the germline V gene. This CDR3 spans 14 amino acids. Trimming pared 3 bases from V and 6 bases from J, leaving 15 bases between. DNA for the CDR3: TGTGCCAGCAGCTCAATGGGCGAAAAGCCTGAAGCTTTCTTT. It specifies CASSSMGEKPEAFF.

At least ten counts were recorded for this clonotype. This sequence joins TRBV7-3 and TRBJ2-1, with 9 bases aligning to TRBD2. This CDR3 is 17 amino acids long. V gave up 4 bases and J gave up 7 bases; unmatched junction bases: 14. CDR1 is SGHTA and CDR2 is FQGTGA in the germline V gene. The chain's CDR3 is CASSSYAASGNSNEQFF. In nucleotides, the CDR3 is TGTGCCAGCAGCTCCTACGCCGCTAGCGGGAACTCTAATGAGCAGTTCTTC.

In its sample, this clonotype was seen many times. V gene TRBV6-4 combines with J gene TRBJ1-1, with D hard to call. With 3 bases removed from V and 5 bases from J, the gap between germline ends came to 10 bases. The CDR3 is 13 amino acids. CDR1 is MRHNA, CDR2 SNTAGT, per germline. In nucleotides, the CDR3 is TGTGCCAGCAGTGAGGTTCGAGGGACTGAAGCTTTCTTT. This codes for CASSEVRGTEAFF.

The rearrangement uses TRBV5-1 and TRBJ2-1; D call uncertain. Germline V CDR1 and CDR2: SGHRS, YFSETQ. V lost 0 bases and J lost 5, with 6 bases in between. The CDR3 covers 13 residues. The CDR3, as DNA: TGCGCCAGCAGCTTGGACCTGAACAATGAGCAGTTCTTC. It codes for CASSLDLNNEQFF.

V is TRBV28 and J is TRBJ1-4; D is ambiguous. V was shortened by 6 bases and J by 5 bases, with 16 bases between the two germline ends. This CDR3 has 15 amino acids. In germline, CDR1 is MDHEN, CDR2 SYDVKM. The CDR3 here is CASSSPDIHNEKLFF. For the CDR3, the DNA is TGTGCCAGCAGCTCCCCCGACATTCACAATGAAAAACTGTTTTTT.

This clonotype was recorded at least ten times. The chain employs TRBV28 and TRBJ2-1; 11 positions agree with TRBD2. The CDR3 has 15 residues. The germline CDR1 and CDR2 sequences are MDHEN and SYDVKM. With 6 bases clipped from V and 3 bases from J, the junction kept 4 bases outside the gene matches. The CDR3 protein is CASSLLAGVYNEQFF. The CDR3 DNA is TGTGCCAGCAGCTTACTAGCGGGGGTCTACAATGAGCAGTTCTTC.

The rearrangement joins TRBV3-1 to TRBJ1-4, with TRBD1 matching 7 bases. The germline CDR1 and CDR2 sequences are LGHDT and YNNKEL (reference sequence). The CDR3 is made up of 15 amino acids. Trimming took 1 base from V and 5 from J; bases not matched to a gene: 4. Written as DNA, the CDR3 is TGTGCCAGCAGCCAAGGACAGGGACAAAATGAAAAACTGTTTTTT. It is translated as CASSQGQGQNEKLFF.

The V call is TRBV3-1, the J call TRBJ2-7; 10 bases match TRBD2. This CDR3 is built from 15 residues. CDR1 is LGHDT and CDR2 is YNNKEL in the germline V gene (reference sequence). Trimming took 10 bases from V and 4 from J; bases not matched to a gene: 13. The DNA of the CDR3 is TGTGCCACCTGCCAAGGAGCGGGGGGGCCTTACGAGCAGTACTTC. Its translation is CATCQGAGGPYEQYF.

The J gene is TRBJ2-1, the V gene TRBV3-1; a possible D gene is TRBD2 (6 bases). Trimming pared 1 base from V and 6 bases from J, leaving 7 bases between. This CDR3 comprises 13 residues. CDR1 and CDR2 from the germline V gene are LGHDT and YNNKEL (reference sequence). In DNA form, the CDR3 reads TGTGCCAGCAGCCAAGTGGGGGGCAATGAGCAGTTCTTC. This sequence encodes CASSQVGGNEQFF.

The chain is built from TRBV12-3 or TRBV12-4 and TRBJ1-5; D remains ambiguous. There are 13 residues in the CDR3. The V end was cut by 7 bases, the J end by 1 base, with 8 bases between. The chain's CDR3 is CASTHGSNQPQHF. The CDR3, as DNA: TGTGCCAGCACCCACGGGAGCAATCAGCCCCAGCATTTT.

This clonotype came up many times. V is TRBV5-1 and J is TRBJ2-2; D is tentatively TRBD1 or TRBD2 (5 bases each). The CDR3 covers 16 residues. The germline gives CDR1 SGHRS, CDR2 YFSETQ. The V gene lost 3 bases and the J gene lost 4 bases, with 16 bases spanning the gap. CDR3 DNA sequence: TGCGCCAGCAGCTCTAGACCAACCGGGGCCACCGGGGAGCTGTTTTTT. As protein: CASSSRPTGATGELFF.

This clonotype was detected only a few times. This chain joins TRBV30 and TRBJ2-2; a weak D match, TRBD2 (5 bases). The CDR3 runs to 15 residues. Germline CDR1 is GTSNPN and CDR2 is SVGIG (reference sequence). Trimming removed 3 bases from V and 5 bases from J, with 16 bases in between. Here the CDR3 reads CAWSRGRGGTGELFF. The CDR3, as DNA: TGTGCCTGGAGCCGTGGACGGGGTGGGACCGGGGAGCTGTTTTTT.

V and J are TRBV20-1 and TRBJ2-3; either TRBD1 or TRBD2 may fit D (5 bases each). CDR1 and CDR2 (germline): DFQATT, SNEGSKA (reference sequence). The length of the CDR3 is 13 residues. V shed 8 bases and J shed 4 bases, with 16 bases lying between them. In nucleotides, the CDR3 is TGCAGTACGGGAAAGGGGAACCCAGATACGCAGTATTTT. The encoded protein is CSTGKGNPDTQYF.

This clonotype showed up many times. The rearrangement uses TRBV20-1 and TRBJ2-7; possibly TRBD1 or TRBD2 for D (7 bases each). The CDR3 has 14 residues. Trimming shortened V by 0 bases and J by 1 base, and 10 bases separated the two germline ends. Germline CDR1 and CDR2: DFQATT and SNEGSKA (reference sequence). CDR3 sequence: CSARDQGGSYEQYF. The CDR3 nucleotides are TGCAGTGCTAGAGATCAGGGGGGGTCCTACGAGCAGTACTTC.

This clonotype has just a few counts. At one end, the junction sequence differs from germline, possibly due to a read error. The CDR3 region has the DNA TGCAGTGCTAGGGTTGGAGCTAACTATGGCTACCCCTTC. It translates to CSARVGANYGYPF. This chain joins TRBV20-1 and TRBJ1-2, with D unresolved. Germline CDR1 reads DFQATT; CDR2 reads SNEGSKA (reference sequence). There are 13 residues in the CDR3.

This clonotype was counted at least ten times. The rearrangement links TRBV5-1 to TRBJ1-1; perhaps TRBD1 as D (5 bases). The CDR3 runs to 15 residues. V was cut by 6 bases and J by 1 base, with 16 bases left in between. Germline V lookup: CDR1 SGHRS, CDR2 YFSETQ. DNA of the CDR3: TGCGCCAGCACCCGCCGGGCGGGGGAGAACACTGAAGCTTTCTTT. This encodes CASTRRAGENTEAFF.

In its sample, this clonotype was seen many times. The rearrangement links TRBV5-1 to TRBJ1-5; TRBD1 matches 8 bases. The CDR3 spans 14 residues. CDR1 SGHRS and CDR2 YFSETQ come from the germline V gene. Trimming cost V 4 bases and J 4 bases; bases outside gene matches: 4. The CDR3 DNA reads as TGCGCCAGCAGCCCCGGGACAGGTAATCAGCCCCAGCATTTT. Its protein is CASSPGTGNQPQHF.

This clonotype was detected ten times or more. The genes are TRBV6-1 and TRBJ1-1; D unresolved. CDR3 length: 13 amino acids. CDR1 and CDR2 from the germline V gene are MNHNS and SASEGT. V lost 1 base and J lost 11, with 14 bases in between. The CDR3 DNA reads as TGTGCCAGCAGTGAAGTTGACAACTCTAATGCTTTCTTT. Encoded protein: CASSEVDNSNAFF.

There are many counts of this clonotype. The chain couples TRBV5-1 to TRBJ1-1; D unclear. Between the trimmed V and J ends, which lost 0 bases and 5 bases, there was a span of 17 bases. Germline lookup yields CDR1 SGHRS and CDR2 YFSETQ. The CDR3 runs to 16 residues. Here the CDR3 reads CASSLALWVGRTEAFF. The CDR3 DNA follows: TGCGCCAGCAGCTTGGCCTTGTGGGTTGGGAGAACTGAAGCTTTCTTT.

This clonotype came up many times. This rearrangement joins TRBV5-1 to TRBJ1-1, with D unclear. The CDR3 covers 15 residues. V was pared by 4 bases and J by 1 base, with 14 bases between. Looked up from germline, CDR1 is SGHRS and CDR2 is YFSETQ. The DNA for the CDR3 is TGCGCCAGCAGCCCTAGATCCCGACAGAACACTGAAGCTTTCTTT. This sequence encodes CASSPRSRQNTEAFF.

This chain connects TRBV20-1 to TRBJ2-6; D is ambiguous. Per germline, CDR1 DFQATT and CDR2 SNEGSKA (reference sequence). V was pared by 5 bases and J by 0 bases, with 8 bases between. The CDR3 length is 14 residues. CDR3 in amino acids: CSALGPSGANVLTF. CDR3 in DNA: TGCAGTGCTTTAGGACCCTCTGGGGCCAACGTCCTGACTTTC.

This clonotype was recorded a few times. J is TRBJ2-2 and V is TRBV5-1; TRBD1 is a possible D gene (5 bases). Germline values: CDR1 SGHRS, CDR2 YFSETQ. V was shortened by 5 bases and J by 0 bases, with 11 bases between the two germline ends. The CDR3 loop spans 15 amino acids. The CDR3 sequence is CASSSETANTGELFF. The CDR3 nucleotides are TGCGCCAGCAGTTCGGAGACAGCGAACACCGGGGAGCTGTTTTTT.

This clonotype was picked up many times. CDR3 sequence (DNA): TGTGCCAGCTCCTACGAGGAGACCCAGTACTTC. Its protein is CASSYEETQYF. This chain links TRBV12-3 or TRBV12-4 with TRBJ2-5, with D uncertain. V gave up 8 bases and J gave up 5 bases, with 9 bases separating them. The CDR3 has 11 residues.

With regard to this clonotype: A much more abundant neighbour one base away suggests this may be a read error. The chain combines TRBV7-2 with TRBJ2-5, with D perhaps TRBD2 (5 bases). Trimming removed 3 bases from V and 2 bases from J, with 7 bases in between. CDR3 length: 13 amino acids. Germline V gene data show CDR1 as SGHTA and CDR2 as FQGNSA. The CDR3 here is CASSFTRQETQYF. The CDR3 DNA reads as TGTGCCAGCAGCTTTACTAGGCAAGAGACCCAGTACTTC.

This clonotype was detected many times. This chain joins TRBV6-4 and TRBJ2-1; 8 nucleotides agree with TRBD2. From germline, CDR1 is MRHNA and CDR2 SNTAGT. The J segment lost 9 bases and the V segment lost 6 bases, leaving 10 bases of the junction unmatched. CDR3 size: 14 residues. As DNA, the CDR3 is TGTGCCAGCAGCGCTTTAGGACTAGCAAGTGAGCAGTTCTTC. This gives the protein CASSALGLASEQFF.

This clonotype was detected only a few times. The chain joins TRBV5-1 to TRBJ1-1; D is undetermined. The CDR3 contains 15 residues. Germline assignment: CDR1 SGHRS and CDR2 YFSETQ. Trimming shortened V by 0 bases and J by 4 bases, and 13 bases separated the two germline ends. CDR3 loop: CASSLASSGITEAFF. The CDR3 DNA sequence: TGCGCCAGCAGCTTGGCTTCATCCGGGATCACTGAAGCTTTCTTT.